This T cell receptor (beta chain) is from a study of T cell clonality in common variable immunodeficiency. Study-level points and caveats: In common variable immunodeficiency, TCR beta chains reportedly carried fewer deletions and N-nucleotide insertions.

J was trimmed by 6 bases and V by 2 bases; bases with no gene match: 1. Germline lookup yields CDR1 LNHDA and CDR2 SQIVND (reference sequence). CDR3 length equals 15 residues. This clone was recorded many times. Its antigen is still unknown. The CDR3 extends 3 residues past the end of the read, so its final part is completed from the germline J gene. Assay: immunoSEQ multiplex PCR; the TCRdb copy retains only in-frame clones and omits some. The sample was found to contain roughly 40,000 clones, and every one recurs. The chain joins TRBV19 to TRBJ2-2; 12 nucleotides align to TRBD2. Material: peripheral blood mononuclear cells. This clonotype originated in a person aged 18 to 69 in good health. The CDR3 spells CASSIPSGGAGELFF. CDR3 DNA, as far as it was read: TGTGCCAGTAGTATACCTAGCGGGGGGGCCGGGGAG.